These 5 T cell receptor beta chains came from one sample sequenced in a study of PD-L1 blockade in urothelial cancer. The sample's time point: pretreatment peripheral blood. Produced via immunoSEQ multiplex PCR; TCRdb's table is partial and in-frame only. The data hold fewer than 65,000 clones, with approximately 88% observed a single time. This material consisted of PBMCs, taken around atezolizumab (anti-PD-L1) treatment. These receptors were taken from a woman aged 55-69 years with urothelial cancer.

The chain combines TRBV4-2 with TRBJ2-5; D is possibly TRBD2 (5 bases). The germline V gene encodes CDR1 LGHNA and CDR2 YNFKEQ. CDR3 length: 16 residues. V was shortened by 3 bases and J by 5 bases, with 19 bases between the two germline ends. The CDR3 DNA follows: TGTGCCAGCAGCCAGCTTACGAGCGGCAAGCGGGAGACCCAGTACTTC. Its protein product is CASSQLTSGKRETQYF.

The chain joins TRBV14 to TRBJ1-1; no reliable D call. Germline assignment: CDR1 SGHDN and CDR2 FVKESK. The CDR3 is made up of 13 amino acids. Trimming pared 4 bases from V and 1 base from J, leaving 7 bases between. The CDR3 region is CASSRQENTEAFF. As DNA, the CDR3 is TGTGCCAGCAGCCGGCAGGAGAACACTGAAGCTTTCTTT.

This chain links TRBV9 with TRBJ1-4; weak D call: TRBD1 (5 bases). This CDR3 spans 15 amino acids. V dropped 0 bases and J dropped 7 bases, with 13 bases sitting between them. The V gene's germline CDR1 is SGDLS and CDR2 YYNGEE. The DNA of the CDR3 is TGTGCCAGCAGCGTAGGAGGGAGGGGTGGTGAAAAACTGTTTTTT. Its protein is CASSVGGRGGEKLFF.

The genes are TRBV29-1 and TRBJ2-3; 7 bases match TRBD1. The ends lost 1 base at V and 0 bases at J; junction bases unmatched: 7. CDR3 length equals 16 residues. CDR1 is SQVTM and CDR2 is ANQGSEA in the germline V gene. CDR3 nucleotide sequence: TGCAGCGTTGAAGGGGGACAGAGCCAGAGCACAGATACGCAGTATTTT. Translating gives CSVEGGQSQSTDTQYF.

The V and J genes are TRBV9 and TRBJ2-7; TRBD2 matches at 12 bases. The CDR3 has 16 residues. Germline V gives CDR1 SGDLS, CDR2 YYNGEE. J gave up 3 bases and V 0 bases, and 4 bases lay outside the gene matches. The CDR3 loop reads CASSVGRLAGVYEQYF. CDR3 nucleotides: TGTGCCAGCAGCGTAGGCAGACTAGCGGGAGTCTACGAGCAGTACTTC. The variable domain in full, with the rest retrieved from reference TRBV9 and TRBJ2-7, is DSGVTQTPKHLITATGQRVTLRCSPRSGDLSVYWYQQSLDQGLQFLIQYYNGEERAKGNILERFSAQQFPDLHSELNLSSLELGDSALYFCASSVGRLAGVYEQYFGPGTRLTVT.